Sequencing of this T cell receptor (beta chain) was carried out in a study of blood T cell repertoires in COVID-19. Profiled with immunoSEQ multiplex PCR; TCRdb holds only in-frame clones, not every one. The sample holds 30,000 or so clones, 91% seen once. The specimen was peripheral blood. The clonotype comes from a human donor in a cohort sampled during active COVID-19.

CDR3 DNA: TGTGCCAGCAGCTTAAACAGGGACACTGAAGCTTTCTTT. Translating gives CASSLNRDTEAFF. The chain combines TRBV7-2 with TRBJ1-1; D might be TRBD1 (6 bases). This CDR3 is built from 13 residues. The V end was cut by 2 bases, the J end by 3 bases, with 7 bases between. Germline CDR1 reads SGHTA; CDR2 reads FQGNSA.